The 27 T cell receptor beta chains reported below all come from one sample, sequenced in a study of blood T cell repertoires in COVID-19 (TCRdb year 2020). Library construction relied on the immunoSEQ multiplex PCR assay. The immuneACCESS repertoire file appears here via TCRdb, limited to in-frame rearrangements. These files lack a portion of the clones; in checked studies, under half of the deficit traces to unresolved V genes, and the cause of the others is not known. The sample table shows about 60,000 clones, and about 88% are seen once. Of the sample, approximately 3.9% is held by the ten largest clones. Input material: peripheral blood. The receptors stem from a man between 65 and 85 years old with acute or convalescent COVID-19.

V usage is TRBV5-4 and J usage is TRBJ2-7, with TRBD1 identical over 8 bases. V lost 4 bases to trimming and J lost 2 bases; unmatched junction nucleotides: 8. The CDR3 spans 15 residues. The V gene's germline CDR1 is SGHNT and CDR2 YYREEE (reference sequence). In nucleotides, the CDR3 is TGTGCCAGCAGCCGAAGACAGGGGCGAACCTACGAGCAGTACTTC. Translating it yields CASSRRQGRTYEQYF. Supplemented by reference TRBV5-4 and TRBJ2-7, the full variable domain reads ETGVTQSPTHLIKTRGQQVTLRCSSQSGHNTVSWYQQALGQGPQFIFQYYREEENGRGNFPPRFSGLQFPNYSSELNVNALELDDSALYLCASSRRQGRTYEQYFGPGTRLTVT.

The chain combines TRBV18 with TRBJ1-4; TRBD1 is a possible D gene (5 bases). The CDR3 is 14 residues long. V was trimmed by 2 bases and J by 1 base, leaving 5 bases between them. Looked up from germline, CDR1 is KGHSH and CDR2 is LQKENI. For the CDR3, the DNA is TGTGCCAGCTCACCAAGGGGAACTAATGAAAAACTGTTTTTT. Protein sequence: CASSPRGTNEKLFF.

The chain employs TRBV4-1 and TRBJ1-5, with 9 bases fitting TRBD1. Germline CDR1 is MGHRA and CDR2 is YSYEKL. There are 16 residues in the CDR3. With V trimmed by 1 base and J by 5 bases, 6 bases remained unmatched. The CDR3, as DNA: TGCGCCAGCAGCCAAGGACAGGGGGAGTGGGATCAGCCCCAGCATTTT. It yields the protein CASSQGQGEWDQPQHF.

This clone has only a few counts. The rearrangement joins TRBV5-6 to TRBJ1-5, with D perhaps TRBD1 (5 bases). This CDR3 region has 15 residues. Trimming stripped 0 bases from V and 4 bases from J, with 11 bases between. CDR1 is SGHDT and CDR2 is YYEEEE in the germline V gene. The CDR3 sequence: CASSLGARGNQPQHF. The CDR3 coding sequence is TGTGCCAGCAGCTTGGGGGCAAGGGGAAATCAGCCCCAGCATTTT.

This chain joins TRBV3-1 (or the pseudogene TRBV3-2) and TRBJ2-7, with 9 bases matching TRBD1. The CDR3 covers 15 residues. V lost 1 base, J lost 4 bases, and 5 bases stayed unmatched. CDR1 is LGHDT and CDR2 is YNNKEL in the germline V gene (reference sequence). Here the CDR3 DNA reads TGTGCCAGCAGCCAAGGGCTTGGGACAGGGTACGAGCAGTACTTC. As protein: CASSQGLGTGYEQYF.

This chain uses TRBV7-2 with TRBJ2-7; D gene uncertain. The CDR3 is 13 amino acids. V lost 4 bases and J 0 bases, leaving 7 bases between the germline ends. Per germline, CDR1 SGHTA and CDR2 FQGNSA. In nucleotides, the CDR3 is TGTGCCAGCAGCTCCAGAAGCTCCTACGAGCAGTACTTC. Residues: CASSSRSSYEQYF.

This chain connects TRBV10-1 to TRBJ1-2, with 9 bases lining up with TRBD1. The V and J ends lost 6 bases and 0 bases, in that order; junction bases with no gene match: 11. The germline CDR1 and CDR2 sequences are WNHNN and SYGVQD (reference sequence). The length of the CDR3 is 17 residues. CDR3 amino acids: CASRGPGQGTSNYGYTF. In DNA, the CDR3 is TGCGCCAGCAGGGGACCGGGACAGGGCACTTCTAACTATGGCTACACCTTC.

This clone was detected once. The CDR3 region is CASGWTGGTEAFF. CDR3 bases: TGTGCCAGCGGATGGACAGGGGGGACTGAAGCTTTCTTT. J is TRBJ1-1 and V is TRBV25-1; 10 bases map to TRBD1. Germline lookup yields CDR1 MGHDK and CDR2 SYGVNS. CDR3 length: 13 residues. With V trimmed by 8 bases and J by 5 bases, 5 bases remained unmatched.

The chain joins TRBV28 to TRBJ1-4, with TRBD1 matching 9 bases. This CDR3 is built from 18 residues. Looked up from germline, CDR1 is MDHEN and CDR2 is SYDVKM. The V and J ends lost 5 bases and 3 bases, in that order; junction bases with no gene match: 13. In DNA, the CDR3 is TGTGCCAGCAGTAGAGGGACAGGGAGGTTATCGGCTAATGAAAAACTGTTTTTT. Translating it yields CASSRGTGRLSANEKLFF.

This chain links TRBV5-1 with TRBJ2-3, with D tentatively TRBD2 (5 bases). There are 19 residues in the CDR3. The V and J ends lost 0 bases and 0 bases respectively, with 20 bases between them. The V gene's germline CDR1 is SGHRS and CDR2 YFSETQ. CDR3 loop: CASSLELSGFTSSTDTQYF. CDR3 nucleotide sequence: TGCGCCAGCAGCTTGGAACTCTCGGGGTTTACCTCCAGCACAGATACGCAGTATTTT.

The J gene is TRBJ2-5, the V gene TRBV27, with TRBD2 matching 8 bases. The ends lost 3 bases at V and 4 bases at J; junction bases unmatched: 7. There are 15 residues in the CDR3. Germline V gene sequence: CDR1 MNHEY, CDR2 SMNVEV (reference sequence). In nucleotides, the CDR3 is TGTGCCAGCAGTTTGGAAGCGGGGGCGGGAGAGACCCAGTACTTC. This encodes CASSLEAGAGETQYF.

J is TRBJ2-2 and V is TRBV6-6; the D gene is possibly TRBD2 (6 bases). CDR1 is MNHNY and CDR2 is SVGAGI in the germline V gene (reference sequence). With 6 bases removed from V and 1 base from J, the gap between germline ends came to 15 bases. This CDR3 has 16 residues. The CDR3 nucleotides are TGTGCCAGCAGGGCCATAGCGGCCCTGAACACCGGGGAGCTGTTTTTT. It encodes CASRAIAALNTGELFF.

The chain employs TRBV7-2 and TRBJ2-2, with TRBD1 identical over 9 bases. J gave up 5 bases and V 4 bases, and 8 bases lay outside the gene matches. The CDR3 runs to 16 residues. Per the germline V gene, CDR1 is SGHTA and CDR2 is FQGNSA. This CDR3 is CASSSRDRVKTGELFF. CDR3 sequence (DNA): TGTGCCAGCAGCTCCCGGGACAGGGTTAAAACCGGGGAGCTGTTTTTT.

This clone was counted once. V gene TRBV6-5 combines with J gene TRBJ2-5; D unclear. The CDR3 has 14 amino acids. V was cut by 7 bases and J by 5 bases, with 17 bases left in between. Germline values: CDR1 MNHEY, CDR2 SVGAGI. For the CDR3, the DNA is TGTGCCAGCAACCCGGGTGGTAGGTTGGAGACCCAGTACTTC. Protein sequence: CASNPGGRLETQYF.

Notes on this clone: One end of the junction varies from germline; a read error may be responsible. The rearrangement uses TRBV7-9 and TRBJ2-7, with D unclear. The CDR3 is made up of 11 amino acids. Germline CDR1 is SEHNR and CDR2 is FQNEAQ (reference sequence). CDR3 amino acids: CASSLGELPHF. The CDR3 coding sequence is TGTGCCAGCAGCTTAGGTGAACTACCGCACTTC.

V is TRBV12-3 or TRBV12-4 and J is TRBJ2-3; D not certain. The CDR3 consists of 13 residues. Trimming stripped 3 bases from V and 3 bases from J, with 7 bases between. The CDR3: CASSFPNTDTQYF. The DNA for the CDR3 is TGTGCCAGCAGTTTCCCTAATACAGATACGCAGTATTTT.

There are a few counts of this clone. V usage is TRBV6-5 and J usage is TRBJ1-6; no firm D call. Trimming took off 2 bases at V and 7 bases at J, with 9 bases between the two ends. The germline V gene encodes CDR1 MNHEY and CDR2 SVGAGI. This CDR3 has 14 amino acids. The DNA of the CDR3 is TGTGCCAGCAGTTACGGCCAGGCCAATTCACCCCTCCACTTT. Its protein is CASSYGQANSPLHF.

The chain has TRBV5-1 and TRBJ2-7; maybe TRBD1 (5 bases). Between the trimmed V and J ends, which lost 3 bases and 2 bases, there was a span of 12 bases. Germline CDR1 is SGHRS and CDR2 is YFSETQ. This CDR3 is built from 14 residues. The CDR3 here is CASSSQGPPYEQYF. The CDR3 coding sequence is TGCGCCAGCAGCTCGCAGGGTCCCCCCTACGAGCAGTACTTC.

The CDR3 DNA reads as TGTGCCACCAGTGGGGCCGGTGGTTATGGCTACACCTTC. Translating it yields CATSGAGGYGYTF. The J gene is TRBJ1-2, the V gene TRBV24-1; D remains ambiguous. The CDR3 covers 13 residues. CDR1 and CDR2 (germline): KGHDR, SFDVKD. V lost 5 bases and J 5 bases, leaving 11 bases between the germline ends.

V is TRBV19 and J is TRBJ1-4, with D tentatively TRBD1 (6 bases). Germline-derived CDR1 and CDR2 are LNHDA and SQIVND (reference sequence). Trimming removed 4 bases at V and 2 bases at J, with 14 bases between. The CDR3 is 16 residues long. CDR3 DNA: TGTGCCAGTAGTAGAACAGGGAGGGAGACTAATGAAAAACTGTTTTTT. Translation: CASSRTGRETNEKLFF.

The chain couples TRBV11-2 to TRBJ1-6; D is uncertain. CDR3 length: 11 residues. Germline V CDR1 and CDR2: SGHAT, FQNNGV. V lost 5 bases to trimming and J lost 15 bases, with 11 bases between them. CDR3 in amino acids: CASSPSTYLHF. The CDR3 coding sequence is TGTGCCAGCAGCCCATCTACGTACCTCCACTTT. Combining the CDR3 with reference TRBV11-2 and TRBJ1-6 gives the whole variable domain EAGVAQSPRYKIIEKRQSVAFWCNPISGHATLYWYQQILGQGPKLLIQFQNNGVVDDSQLPKDRFSAERLKGVDSTLKIQPAKLEDSAVYLCASSPSTYLHFGNGTRLTVT.

The CDR3 DNA reads TGTGCCAGCAGCCCCGCGGGGGGGTATCAGCCCCAGCATTTT. Protein: CASSPAGGYQPQHF. The chain uses TRBV28 and TRBJ1-5; a possible D gene is TRBD1 (5 bases). CDR1 is MDHEN, CDR2 SYDVKM, per germline. This CDR3 has 14 residues. Trimming shortened V by 6 bases and J by 5 bases, and 14 bases separated the two germline ends.

The chain joins TRBV7-2 to TRBJ1-2; D possibly corresponds to TRBD1 (5 bases). V was trimmed by 4 bases and J by 6 bases, leaving 21 bases between them. The CDR3 has 16 amino acids. Germline values: CDR1 SGHTA, CDR2 FQGNSA. CDR3 amino acids: CASSYRQGSVLDGYTF. Written as DNA, the CDR3 is TGTGCCAGCAGCTATCGGCAGGGCTCGGTTTTGGATGGCTACACCTTC. The variable domain in full, with the rest retrieved from reference TRBV7-2 and TRBJ1-2, is GAGVSQSPSNKVTEKGKDVELRCDPISGHTALYWYRQSLGQGLEFLIYFQGNSAPDKSGLPSDRFSAERTGGSVSTLTIQRTQQEDSAVYLCASSYRQGSVLDGYTFGSGTRLTVV.

The V and J genes are TRBV5-1 and TRBJ1-6; the match to TRBD1 covers 9 bases. V shed 0 bases and J 9 bases; nucleotides not matched to a gene: 4. CDR3 size: 15 residues. CDR1 is SGHRS and CDR2 is YFSETQ in the germline V gene. The CDR3 loop is CASSLAGQGGSPLHF. In DNA, the CDR3 is TGCGCCAGCAGCTTGGCGGGACAGGGTGGTTCACCCCTCCACTTT.

This clone appeared a few times. The chain links TRBV10-3 to TRBJ2-5, with D perhaps matching TRBD2 (6 bases). The CDR3 totals 14 residues. CDR1 and CDR2 from the germline V gene are ENHRY and SYGVKD. Trimming removed 6 bases at V and 2 bases at J, with 13 bases between. The CDR3: CAISETSGQETQYF. The CDR3 DNA follows: TGTGCCATCAGCGAGACTAGTGGTCAAGAGACCCAGTACTTC.

V usage is TRBV19 and J usage is TRBJ2-7, with D possibly matching TRBD1 (5 bases). Looked up from germline, CDR1 is LNHDA and CDR2 is SQIVND (reference sequence). This CDR3 region has 13 residues. V was cut by 4 bases and J by 0 bases, with 7 bases left in between. The CDR3 coding sequence is TGTGCCAGTAGTAGGCAGGGCTCCTACGAGCAGTACTTC. This codes for CASSRQGSYEQYF.

This chain joins TRBV6-5 and TRBJ2-7, with 11 bases fitting TRBD2. The CDR3 covers 16 residues. Germline loops: CDR1 MNHEY, CDR2 SVGAGI. V trimming: 4 bases; J trimming: 1 base; junction bases outside the gene matches: 6. CDR3 coding DNA: TGTGCCAGCAGTTCCTCGACTAGCGGGGATTCCTACGAGCAGTACTTC. It encodes CASSSSTSGDSYEQYF.